One sample yielded the 19 T cell receptor beta chains listed below, sequenced in a study of T-cell memory formation after mild COVID-19. MiXCR, run by TCRdb on the 5' RACE reads, gives a single entry per CDR3 protein. The table includes fewer than 600,000 distinct CDR3 sequences, less than 25% detected once. Sequenced material: PBMCs or a T cell subset sorted from them (not recorded which). Receptors were obtained from an adult woman who had mild COVID-19 (a few samples of this study predate the infection). Cell type and time point are not known.

The chain couples TRBV20-1 to TRBJ2-1, with TRBD2 matching over 10 bases. This CDR3 spans 13 amino acids. Germline CDR1 reads DFQATT; CDR2 reads SNEGSKA (reference sequence). The V gene end was trimmed by 4 bases and the J gene end by 9 bases; junction bases not matched to a gene: 6. CDR3 sequence reads: CSATLAGVGEQFF. DNA of the CDR3: TGCAGTGCTACCCTAGCGGGAGTCGGTGAGCAGTTCTTC.

This chain links TRBV20-1 with TRBJ2-1; D may be TRBD2 (6 bases). V lost 0 bases to trimming and J lost 5 bases, with 8 bases between them. The CDR3 has 13 amino acids. Germline assignment: CDR1 DFQATT and CDR2 SNEGSKA (reference sequence). Written as DNA, the CDR3 is TGCAGTGCTAGAGACGGGACTCACAATGAGCAGTTCTTC. It yields the protein CSARDGTHNEQFF.

CDR3 sequence reads: CASSQDKRQLHEQYF. The CDR3 DNA reads TGCGCCAGCAGCCAAGATAAGAGACAGTTACACGAGCAGTACTTC. This rearrangement joins TRBV4-1 to TRBJ2-7; D may be TRBD1 (5 bases). This CDR3 has 15 residues. Germline-derived CDR1 and CDR2 are MGHRA and YSYEKL. The V end lost 0 bases, the J end lost 5 bases, and 14 bases lay between the germline ends.

CDR3 protein: CSALTRIGNNSPLHF. DNA for the CDR3: TGCAGTGCTTTGACACGAATTGGGAATAATTCACCCCTCCACTTT. This chain links TRBV20-1 with TRBJ1-6; D gene unclear. This CDR3 is built from 15 residues. V shed 5 bases and J shed 5 bases, with 16 bases lying between them. The germline gives CDR1 DFQATT, CDR2 SNEGSKA (reference sequence).

This clonotype was recorded a few times. This chain connects TRBV7-2 to TRBJ2-3; no clear D. Between the trimmed V and J ends, which lost 3 bases and 5 bases, there was a span of 9 bases. The germline gives CDR1 SGHTA, CDR2 FQGNSA. The CDR3 has 13 amino acids. Here the CDR3 reads CASSFIQRDTQYF. In DNA, the CDR3 is TGTGCCAGCAGCTTCATACAGAGAGATACGCAGTATTTT.

A few counts support this clonotype. This chain uses TRBV4-3 with TRBJ2-2; TRBD2 might be the D (5 bases). This CDR3 has 14 residues. V dropped 3 bases and J dropped 5 bases, with 10 bases sitting between them. Germline V CDR1 and CDR2: LGHNA, YSLEER. The DNA for the CDR3 is TGCGCCAGCAGCCAGACTACTTGGACCGGGGAGCTGTTTTTT. Its translation: CASSQTTWTGELFF.

This clonotype was seen more than once but under ten times. The V gene is TRBV6-1, the J gene TRBJ2-7; D uncertain. The germline V gene encodes CDR1 MNHNS and CDR2 SASEGT. The CDR3 has 12 residues. Trimming removed 5 bases at V and 5 bases at J, with 10 bases between. CDR3 region: CASSPDLNEQYF. The CDR3 DNA reads as TGTGCCAGCAGTCCCGACTTGAACGAGCAGTACTTC.

The genes are TRBV3-1 and TRBJ2-5; D uncertain. V lost 1 base and J lost 0, with 6 bases in between. The CDR3 runs 14 residues. The germline V gene has CDR1 LGHDT and CDR2 YNNKEL (reference sequence). CDR3 in amino acids: CASSQVPYQETQYF. CDR3 bases: TGTGCCAGCAGCCAAGTCCCGTACCAAGAGACCCAGTACTTC.

The chain joins TRBV10-3 to TRBJ1-1; D is perhaps TRBD1 (5 bases). Per germline, CDR1 ENHRY and CDR2 SYGVKD. Trimming took 4 bases from V and 3 from J, leaving 24 bases between them. This CDR3 contains 18 residues. This CDR3 is CAISAVTSISGTDTEAFF. The CDR3 bases are TGTGCCATCAGTGCCGTGACCTCTATCTCCGGGACCGACACTGAAGCTTTCTTT.

The chain joins TRBV10-3 to TRBJ2-7, with 10 bases fitting TRBD1. CDR1 is ENHRY, CDR2 SYGVKD, per germline. This CDR3 is built from 15 residues. V lost 6 bases, J lost 2 bases, and 7 bases stayed unmatched. In DNA form, the CDR3 reads TGTGCCATCAGCCTGGGGGACAGGGGTACCTACGAGCAGTACTTC. Translated, it gives CAISLGDRGTYEQYF.

The chain joins TRBV3-1 to TRBJ1-1; no definite D call. This CDR3 is 16 amino acids long. CDR1 is LGHDT, CDR2 YNNKEL, per germline (reference sequence). Trimming took off 0 bases at V and 2 bases at J, with 13 bases between the two ends. The CDR3 reads CASSQDPRRINTEAFF. DNA of the CDR3: TGTGCCAGCAGCCAAGACCCGAGACGGATAAACACTGAAGCTTTCTTT.

The chain couples TRBV20-1 to TRBJ2-3, with 7 bases identical to TRBD2. The CDR3 contains 16 residues. Germline CDR1 reads DFQATT; CDR2 reads SNEGSKA (reference sequence). V was pared by 6 bases and J by 0 bases, with 12 bases of the junction left unmatched. Here the CDR3 DNA reads TGCAGTGCCAAAAACCCAGCTAGCGGTAGCACAGATACGCAGTATTTT. Translation: CSAKNPASGSTDTQYF.

This chain connects TRBV4-1 to TRBJ2-2; no firm D call. Deletions cut 0 bases from V and 5 bases from J, with 7 bases between. CDR1 and CDR2 from the germline V gene are MGHRA and YSYEKL. The CDR3 consists of 14 residues. DNA for the CDR3: TGCGCCAGCAGCCAAGATCTGGGGACCGGGGAGCTGTTTTTT. Translating gives CASSQDLGTGELFF.

J is TRBJ2-7 and V is TRBV12-3 or TRBV12-4; TRBD2 aligns across 11 bases. The ends lost 4 bases at V and 4 bases at J; junction bases unmatched: 6. CDR3 length: 15 amino acids. This chain's CDR3 is CASSSGSGRAYEQYF. In DNA, the CDR3 is TGTGCCAGCAGTTCAGGTAGCGGGAGGGCTTACGAGCAGTACTTC.

This clonotype has more than one count but fewer than ten. The chain is built from TRBV9 and TRBJ2-3; TRBD2 matches at 9 bases. Germline V gene data show CDR1 as SGDLS and CDR2 as YYNGEE. The trim removed 6 bases at V and 3 bases at J, leaving 11 bases unmatched. This CDR3 spans 16 amino acids. CDR3 sequence reads: CASTRAAGGPTDTQYF. The DNA for the CDR3 is TGTGCCAGCACCCGGGCCGCGGGAGGGCCAACAGATACGCAGTATTTT.

This sequence joins TRBV7-9 and TRBJ2-5, with a weak D call TRBD2 (5 bases). The V gene lost 5 bases and the J gene lost 5 bases, with 15 bases spanning the gap. Germline values: CDR1 SEHNR, CDR2 FQNEAQ (reference sequence). The CDR3 totals 14 residues. CDR3: CASSQGRLYETQYF. The CDR3 coding sequence is TGTGCCAGCAGCCAAGGGAGACTCTACGAGACCCAGTACTTC.

This sequence joins TRBV7-6 and TRBJ2-1; D possibly matches TRBD1 or TRBD2 (5 bases each). V lost 3 bases and J lost 5, with 20 bases in between. The CDR3 spans 17 residues. From germline, CDR1 is SGHVS and CDR2 FNYEAQ. The CDR3 DNA is TGTGCCAGCAGCTTTCTCCTCGGGGCAACATCGAACAATGAGCAGTTCTTC. This translates into CASSFLLGATSNNEQFF.

The gene calls are TRBV29-1 and TRBJ2-7, with D uncertain. V was pared by 1 base and J by 2 bases, with 9 bases between. The CDR3 runs to 13 residues. The germline V gene has CDR1 SQVTM and CDR2 ANQGSEA. The CDR3: CSVEGGRAYEQYF. Written as DNA, the CDR3 is TGCAGCGTTGAAGGCGGCAGAGCCTACGAGCAGTACTTC.

The rearrangement uses TRBV7-9 and TRBJ2-1, with 11 bases aligning to TRBD2. Losses at the gene ends were 4 bases for V and 3 bases for J; bases not matched to a gene: 2. This CDR3 has 15 residues. Per germline, CDR1 SEHNR and CDR2 FQNEAQ (reference sequence). The CDR3 DNA reads TGTGCCAGCAGCTCGGGACTAGCGGACTACAATGAGCAGTTCTTC. As protein: CASSSGLADYNEQFF.